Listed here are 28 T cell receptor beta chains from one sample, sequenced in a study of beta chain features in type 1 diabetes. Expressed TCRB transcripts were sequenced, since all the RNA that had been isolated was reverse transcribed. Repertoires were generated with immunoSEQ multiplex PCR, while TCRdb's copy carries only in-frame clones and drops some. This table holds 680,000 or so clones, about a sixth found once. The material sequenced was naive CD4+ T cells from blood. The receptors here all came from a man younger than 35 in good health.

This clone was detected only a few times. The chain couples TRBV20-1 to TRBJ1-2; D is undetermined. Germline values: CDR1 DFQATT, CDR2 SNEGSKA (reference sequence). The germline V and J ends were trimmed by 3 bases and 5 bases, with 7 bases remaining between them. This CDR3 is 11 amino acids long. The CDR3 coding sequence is TGCAGTGCTAGGAGCGGATATGGCTACACCTTC. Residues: CSARSGYGYTF.

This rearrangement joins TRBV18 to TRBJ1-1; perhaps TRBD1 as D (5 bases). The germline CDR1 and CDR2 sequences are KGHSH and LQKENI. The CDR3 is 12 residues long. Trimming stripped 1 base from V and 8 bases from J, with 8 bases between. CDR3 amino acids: CASSPRDLEAFF. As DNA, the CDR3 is TGTGCCAGCTCACCACGGGACCTCGAAGCTTTCTTT.

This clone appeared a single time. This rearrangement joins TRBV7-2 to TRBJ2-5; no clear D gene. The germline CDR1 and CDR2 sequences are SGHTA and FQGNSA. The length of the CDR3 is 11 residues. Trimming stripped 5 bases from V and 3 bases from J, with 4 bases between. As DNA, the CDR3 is TGTGCCAGCAGCAGGGAAGAGACCCAGTACTTC. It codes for CASSREETQYF.

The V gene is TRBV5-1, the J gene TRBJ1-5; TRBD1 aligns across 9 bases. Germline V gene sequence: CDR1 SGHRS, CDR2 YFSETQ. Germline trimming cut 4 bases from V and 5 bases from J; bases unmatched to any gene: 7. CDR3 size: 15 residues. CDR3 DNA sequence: TGCGCCAGCAGCCCGGGACAGGGTTGGGATCAGCCCCAGCATTTT. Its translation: CASSPGQGWDQPQHF.

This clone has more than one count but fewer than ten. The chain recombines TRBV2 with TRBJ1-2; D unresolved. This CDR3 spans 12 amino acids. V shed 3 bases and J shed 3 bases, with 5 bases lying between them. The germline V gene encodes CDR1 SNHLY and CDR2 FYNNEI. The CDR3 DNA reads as TGTGCCAGCAGTGACCGAGACTATGGCTACACCTTC. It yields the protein CASSDRDYGYTF.

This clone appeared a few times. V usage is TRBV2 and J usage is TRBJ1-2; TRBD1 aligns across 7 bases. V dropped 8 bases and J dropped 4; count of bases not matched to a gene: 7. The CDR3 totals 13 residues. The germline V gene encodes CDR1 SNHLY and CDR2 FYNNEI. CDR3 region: CASGQEFGYGYTF. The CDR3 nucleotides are TGTGCCAGCGGACAGGAATTCGGCTATGGCTACACCTTC.

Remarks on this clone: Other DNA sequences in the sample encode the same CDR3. Here the CDR3 reads CASRRAGSSYNEQFF. The DNA of the CDR3 is TGCGCCAGCCGCCGGGCGGGGAGCTCCTACAATGAGCAGTTCTTC. J is TRBJ2-1 and V is TRBV5-1, with D perhaps TRBD2 (6 bases). This CDR3 is 15 amino acids long. Germline V gene sequence: CDR1 SGHRS, CDR2 YFSETQ. Trimming removed 7 bases from V and 0 bases from J, with 14 bases in between.

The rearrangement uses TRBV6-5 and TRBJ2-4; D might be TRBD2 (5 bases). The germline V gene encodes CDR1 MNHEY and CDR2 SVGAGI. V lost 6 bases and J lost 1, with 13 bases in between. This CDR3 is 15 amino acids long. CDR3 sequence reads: CASSRLGEAKNIQYF. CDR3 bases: TGTGCCAGCAGCCGCCTGGGAGAGGCCAAAAACATTCAGTACTTC.

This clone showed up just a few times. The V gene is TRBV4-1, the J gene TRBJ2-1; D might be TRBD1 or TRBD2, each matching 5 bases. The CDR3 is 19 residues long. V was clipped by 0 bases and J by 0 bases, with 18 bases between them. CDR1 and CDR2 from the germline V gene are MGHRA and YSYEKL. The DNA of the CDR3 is TGCGCCAGCAGCCAAGACCTCAGATCGGGGCTTAGCTCCTACAATGAGCAGTTCTTC. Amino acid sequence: CASSQDLRSGLSSYNEQFF.

CDR3 sequence reads: CASSLGGLGTGVLDEQFF. The CDR3 DNA reads as TGTGCCAGCAGCTTAGGAGGTTTGGGGACAGGGGTCCTCGATGAGCAGTTCTTC. This sequence joins TRBV11-3 and TRBJ2-1; 10 bases fit TRBD1. The CDR3 covers 18 residues. Per germline, CDR1 SGHNT and CDR2 YENEEA. Trimming at V came to 1 base and at J to 8 bases, leaving 14 bases not matched to a gene.

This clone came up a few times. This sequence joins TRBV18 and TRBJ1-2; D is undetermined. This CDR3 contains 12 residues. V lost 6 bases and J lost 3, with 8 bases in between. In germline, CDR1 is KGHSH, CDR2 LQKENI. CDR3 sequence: CASSIGDYGYTF. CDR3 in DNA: TGTGCCAGCTCTATTGGGGACTATGGCTACACCTTC.

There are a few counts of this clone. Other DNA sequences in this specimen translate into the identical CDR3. Here the CDR3 reads CASSTPGTDTQYF. The CDR3 nucleotides are TGTGCCAGCAGCACCCCCGGCACAGATACGCAGTATTTT. The chain has TRBV28 and TRBJ2-3; the D is unclear. The CDR3 sequence is 13 residues long. V shed 6 bases and J shed 1 base, with 8 bases lying between them. Germline CDR1 MDHEN, CDR2 SYDVKM.

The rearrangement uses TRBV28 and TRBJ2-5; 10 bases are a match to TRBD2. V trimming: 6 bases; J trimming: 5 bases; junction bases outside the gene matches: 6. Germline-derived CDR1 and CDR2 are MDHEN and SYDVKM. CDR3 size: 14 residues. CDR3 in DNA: TGTGCCAGCAGGACTAGCGGGCCCTGGGAGACCCAGTACTTC. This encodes CASRTSGPWETQYF.

The CDR3 region is CASSAAGVVYEQYF. The CDR3, as DNA: TGTGCCAGCTCGGCGGCGGGAGTAGTTTACGAGCAGTACTTC. V usage is TRBV5-4 and J usage is TRBJ2-7, with TRBD2 matching 7 bases. Germline V lookup: CDR1 SGHNT, CDR2 YYREEE (reference sequence). J was trimmed by 4 bases and V by 7 bases; bases with no gene match: 11. This CDR3 region has 14 residues.

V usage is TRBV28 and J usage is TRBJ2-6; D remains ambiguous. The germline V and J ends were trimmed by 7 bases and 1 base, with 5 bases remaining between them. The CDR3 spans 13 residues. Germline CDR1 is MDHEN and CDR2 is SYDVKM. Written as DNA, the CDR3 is TGTGCCAGCAAAAGGTCTGGGGCCAACGTCCTGACTTTC. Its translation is CASKRSGANVLTF.

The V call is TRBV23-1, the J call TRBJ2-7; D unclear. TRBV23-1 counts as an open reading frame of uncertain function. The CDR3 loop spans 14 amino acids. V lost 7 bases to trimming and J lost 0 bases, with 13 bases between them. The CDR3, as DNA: TGCGCCAGCACTCCGACAAGGAGCTCCTACGAGCAGTACTTC. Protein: CASTPTRSSYEQYF.

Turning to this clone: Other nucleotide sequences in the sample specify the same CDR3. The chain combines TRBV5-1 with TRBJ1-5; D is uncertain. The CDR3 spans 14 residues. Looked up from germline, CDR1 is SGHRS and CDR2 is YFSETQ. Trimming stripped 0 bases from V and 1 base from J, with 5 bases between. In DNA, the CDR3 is TGCGCCAGCAGCTTGGGTGGGAGCAATCAGCCCCAGCATTTT. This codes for CASSLGGSNQPQHF.

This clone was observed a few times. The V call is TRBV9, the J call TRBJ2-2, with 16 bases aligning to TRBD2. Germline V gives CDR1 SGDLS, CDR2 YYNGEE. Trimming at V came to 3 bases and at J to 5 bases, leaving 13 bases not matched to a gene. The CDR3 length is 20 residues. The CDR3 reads CASSEDAGTSGRARTGELFF. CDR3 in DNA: TGTGCCAGCAGCGAGGACGCCGGGACTAGCGGGAGGGCCAGGACCGGGGAGCTGTTTTTT.

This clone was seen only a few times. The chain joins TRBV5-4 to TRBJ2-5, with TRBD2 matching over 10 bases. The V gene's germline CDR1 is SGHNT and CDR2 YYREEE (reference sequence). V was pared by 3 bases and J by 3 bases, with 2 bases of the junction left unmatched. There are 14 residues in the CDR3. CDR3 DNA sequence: TGTGCCAGCAGCTACACTAGCGGGGAAGAGACCCAGTACTTC. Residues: CASSYTSGEETQYF.

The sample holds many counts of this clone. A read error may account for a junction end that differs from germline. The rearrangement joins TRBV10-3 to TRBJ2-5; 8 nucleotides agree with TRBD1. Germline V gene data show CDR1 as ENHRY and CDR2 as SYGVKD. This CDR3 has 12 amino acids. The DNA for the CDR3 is TGTGCCACACAGGGGGACCAGGAGACCCAGTACTTC. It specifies CATQGDQETQYF.

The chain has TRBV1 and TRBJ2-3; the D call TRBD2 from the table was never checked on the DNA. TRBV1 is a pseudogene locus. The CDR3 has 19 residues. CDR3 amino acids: CTSSQDWAGGPNLTDTQYF. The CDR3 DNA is TGCACCAGCAGCCAAGACTGGGCGGGAGGGCCGAATCTTACAGATACGCAGTATTTT.

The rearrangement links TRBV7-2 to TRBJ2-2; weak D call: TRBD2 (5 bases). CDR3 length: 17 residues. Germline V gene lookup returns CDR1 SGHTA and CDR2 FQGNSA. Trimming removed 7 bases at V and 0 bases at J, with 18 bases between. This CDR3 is CASTSRRGSSNTGELFF. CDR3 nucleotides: TGTGCCAGCACCTCCCGACGGGGTTCGTCGAACACCGGGGAGCTGTTTTTT.

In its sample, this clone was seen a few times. CDR3 sequence: CSVVNEKLFF. Here the CDR3 DNA reads TGCAGCGTTGTCAATGAAAAACTGTTTTTT. The chain combines TRBV29-1 with TRBJ1-4; D unclear. In germline, CDR1 is SQVTM, CDR2 ANQGSEA. Trimming took 4 bases from V and 5 from J, leaving 2 bases between them. The CDR3 contains 10 residues.

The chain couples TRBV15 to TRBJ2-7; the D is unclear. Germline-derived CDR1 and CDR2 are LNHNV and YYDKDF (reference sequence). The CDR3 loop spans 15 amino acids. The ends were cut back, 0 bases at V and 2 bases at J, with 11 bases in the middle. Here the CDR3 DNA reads TGTGCCACCAGCAGAGACCAGTTTAGAACCTACGAGCAGTACTTC. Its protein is CATSRDQFRTYEQYF.

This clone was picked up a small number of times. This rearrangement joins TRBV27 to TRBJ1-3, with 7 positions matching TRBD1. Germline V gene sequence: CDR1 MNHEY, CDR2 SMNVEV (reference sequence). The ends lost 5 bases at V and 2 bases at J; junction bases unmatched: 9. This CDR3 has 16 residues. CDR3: CASSPRQGTAGNTIYF. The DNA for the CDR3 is TGTGCCAGCAGTCCACGACAGGGAACAGCTGGAAACACCATATATTTT.

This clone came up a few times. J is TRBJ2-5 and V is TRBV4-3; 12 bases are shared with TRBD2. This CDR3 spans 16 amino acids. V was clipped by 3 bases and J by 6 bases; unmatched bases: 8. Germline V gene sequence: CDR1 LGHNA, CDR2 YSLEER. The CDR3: CASSQLLTSGGQTQYF. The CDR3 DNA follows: TGCGCCAGCAGCCAGCTCTTGACTAGCGGGGGCCAGACCCAGTACTTC.

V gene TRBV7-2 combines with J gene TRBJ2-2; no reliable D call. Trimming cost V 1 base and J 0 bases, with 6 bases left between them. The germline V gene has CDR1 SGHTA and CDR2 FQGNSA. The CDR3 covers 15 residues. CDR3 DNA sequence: TGTGCCAGCAGCTTAGGCGGCTCGAACACCGGGGAGCTGTTTTTT. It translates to CASSLGGSNTGELFF.

The CDR3 is CASSPPGLAGDNEQFF. CDR3 nucleotide sequence: TGTGCCAGCAGCCCCCCGGGACTAGCGGGAGACAATGAGCAGTTCTTC. The V and J genes are TRBV7-2 and TRBJ2-1, with 14 bases that match TRBD2. V lost 5 bases, J lost 5 bases, and 5 bases stayed unmatched. The CDR3 spans 16 residues. CDR1 is SGHTA and CDR2 is FQGNSA in the germline V gene.